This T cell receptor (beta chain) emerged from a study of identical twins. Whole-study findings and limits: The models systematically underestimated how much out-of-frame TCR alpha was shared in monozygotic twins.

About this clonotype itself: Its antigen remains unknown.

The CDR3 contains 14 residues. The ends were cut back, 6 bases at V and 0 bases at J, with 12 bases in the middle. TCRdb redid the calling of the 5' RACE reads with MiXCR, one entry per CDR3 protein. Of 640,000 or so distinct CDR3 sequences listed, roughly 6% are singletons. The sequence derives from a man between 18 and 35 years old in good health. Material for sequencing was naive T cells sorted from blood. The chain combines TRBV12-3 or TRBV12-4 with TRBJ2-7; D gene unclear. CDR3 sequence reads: CASSWATSSYEQYF. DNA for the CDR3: TGTGCCAGCAGCTGGGCCACGAGCTCCTACGAGCAGTACTTC.